The 17 T cell receptor beta chains below come from one sample, sequenced in a study of cytomegalovirus exposure and HLA in healthy donors. The PCR contained 60 Vbeta and 13 Jbeta primers. Assay: immunoSEQ multiplex PCR; the TCRdb copy retains only in-frame clones and omits some. Altogether around 150,000 clones are present, around four fifths being singletons, with the ten largest covering around 5%. Sequences were obtained from PBMCs. These receptors originate from a man aged 25-40 years in good health.

The J gene is TRBJ2-2, the V gene TRBV30; 7 bases align to TRBD1. Germline CDR1 GTSNPN, CDR2 SVGIG (reference sequence). Germline trimming cut 5 bases from V and 6 bases from J; bases unmatched to any gene: 9. The CDR3 covers 14 residues. CDR3 nucleotides: TGTGCCTGGGGGAACGACCAGGGGGCCGGGGAGCTGTTTTTT. Residues: CAWGNDQGAGELFF.

This chain uses TRBV16 with TRBJ2-1, with TRBD1 identical over 8 bases. The trim removed 5 bases at V and 7 bases at J, leaving 7 bases unmatched. The CDR3 has 14 amino acids. The germline CDR1 and CDR2 sequences are KGHSY and FQNENV. The CDR3 is CASSSRTGRNEQFF. The CDR3 region has the DNA TGTGCCAGCAGCTCTAGGACAGGGAGGAATGAGCAGTTCTTC.

The CDR3 DNA reads TGTGCCAGTAGTAAAGGATCAGGGGGCACACCCTACGAGCAGTACTTC. Its protein is CASSKGSGGTPYEQYF. The chain is built from TRBV19 and TRBJ2-7, with 8 bases lining up with TRBD1. The CDR3 loop spans 16 amino acids. V lost 4 bases to trimming and J lost 2 bases; unmatched junction nucleotides: 10. CDR1 is LNHDA and CDR2 is SQIVND in the germline V gene (reference sequence).

The sample holds one count of this clone. The chain is built from TRBV4-3 and TRBJ1-4, with 11 bases that match TRBD1. The V gene's germline CDR1 is LGHNA and CDR2 YSLEER. V trimming: 3 bases; J trimming: 6 bases; junction bases outside the gene matches: 0. The CDR3 covers 14 residues. The CDR3 protein is CASSQGQGDEKLFF. The CDR3 DNA reads as TGCGCCAGCAGCCAGGGACAGGGGGATGAAAAACTGTTTTTT.

The chain joins TRBV18 to TRBJ2-5; 11 bases match TRBD2. The CDR3 has 16 amino acids. Per the germline V gene, CDR1 is KGHSH and CDR2 is LQKENI. After removal of 3 bases from V and 1 base from J, the junction contained 4 bases not matched to a gene. CDR3 DNA sequence: TGTGCCAGCTCACCGCCGACTAGCGGGATCCAAGAGACCCAGTACTTC. Amino acid sequence: CASSPPTSGIQETQYF. Complete variable domain (other parts from reference TRBV18 and TRBJ2-5): NAGVMQNPRHLVRRRGQEARLRCSPMKGHSHVYWYRQLPEEGLKFMVYLQKENIIDESGMPKERFSAEFPKEGPSILRIQQVVRGDSAAYFCASSPPTSGIQETQYFGPGTRLLVL.

This sequence joins TRBV4-2 and TRBJ2-3; D might be TRBD1 (6 bases). V was pared by 0 bases and J by 7 bases, with 14 bases between. Per germline, CDR1 LGHNA and CDR2 YNFKEQ. This CDR3 has 15 amino acids. The CDR3 protein is CASSQDRRGGNTQYF. In DNA, the CDR3 is TGTGCCAGCAGCCAAGACCGCAGGGGCGGCAATACGCAGTATTTT.

The chain has TRBV10-3 and TRBJ2-2, with D unclear. The CDR3 totals 16 residues. Per the germline V gene, CDR1 is ENHRY and CDR2 is SYGVKD. The germline V and J ends were trimmed by 3 bases and 5 bases, with 16 bases remaining between them. The CDR3 DNA reads TGTGCCATCAGTGATTTTAACGCTGGCATAACCGGGGAGCTGTTTTTT. Protein: CAISDFNAGITGELFF.

The chain couples TRBV6-5 to TRBJ1-1; a possible D gene is TRBD1 (6 bases). The length of the CDR3 is 14 residues. Trimming took off 0 bases at V and 4 bases at J, with 9 bases between the two ends. Germline lookup yields CDR1 MNHEY and CDR2 SVGAGI. In nucleotides, the CDR3 is TGTGCCAGCAGTTACTCGAGGGGGACCACTGAAGCTTTCTTT. Amino acids: CASSYSRGTTEAFF.

The V and J genes are TRBV7-9 and TRBJ2-1; 11 bases match TRBD2. The CDR3 extends over 15 amino acids. Germline CDR1 reads SEHNR; CDR2 reads FQNEAQ (reference sequence). The trim removed 5 bases at V and 7 bases at J, leaving 7 bases unmatched. The CDR3 bases are TGTGCCAGCAGCCTTAGCGGGAGGGCCGGGAATGAGCAGTTCTTC. Amino acids: CASSLSGRAGNEQFF.

V gene TRBV2 combines with J gene TRBJ2-1, with D unclear. The CDR3 length is 11 residues. V was clipped by 3 bases and J by 9 bases, with 6 bases between them. Germline V gene lookup returns CDR1 SNHLY and CDR2 FYNNEI. The chain's CDR3 is CASSDLSEQFF. CDR3 nucleotides: TGTGCCAGCAGTGACCTTTCTGAGCAGTTCTTC.

In regard to this clone: The junction departs from germline at one end; a sequencing error may be responsible. Other nucleotide sequences in the sample specify the same CDR3. This chain links TRBV13 with TRBJ2-7, with D possibly being TRBD2 (5 bases). The CDR3 totals 14 residues. Germline values: CDR1 PRHDT, CDR2 FYEKMQ (reference sequence). CDR3 in DNA: TGTGCCAGCAGCTTAGAGCGGAACTCCTACGAACAGTACTTC. Translating it yields CASSLERNSYEQYF.

The V call is TRBV28, the J call TRBJ1-2; a possible D gene is TRBD1 (5 bases). The CDR3 covers 15 residues. Trimming pared 3 bases from V and 0 bases from J, leaving 11 bases between. CDR1 is MDHEN, CDR2 SYDVKM, per germline. This CDR3 is CASSLSGDPNYGYTF. The CDR3 bases are TGTGCCAGCAGTTTGAGCGGGGACCCTAACTATGGCTACACCTTC.

The chain carries TRBV9 and TRBJ1-1, with D possibly matching TRBD1 (5 bases). Germline lookup yields CDR1 SGDLS and CDR2 YYNGEE. The V end lost 0 bases, the J end lost 7 bases, and 22 bases lay between the germline ends. CDR3 length equals 17 residues. In DNA form, the CDR3 reads TGTGCCAGCAGCGTAGTAGTGGGGGGGGGAGGGGACTATGAAGCTTTCTTT. Translating gives CASSVVVGGGGDYEAFF.

The chain is built from TRBV5-4 and TRBJ2-7, with D perhaps matching TRBD2 (5 bases). Trimming left V 4 bases short and J 5 bases short, with 10 bases between. CDR3 length: 12 amino acids. The germline V gene encodes CDR1 SGHNT and CDR2 YYREEE (reference sequence). The CDR3 here is CASSRLTDEQYF. CDR3 in DNA: TGTGCCAGCAGCCGACTAACCGACGAGCAGTACTTC.

CDR3: CASSRKREDSSYNEQFF. CDR3 in DNA: TGTGCCAGCAGCCGAAAGCGAGAGGATAGCTCCTACAATGAGCAGTTCTTC. The rearrangement links TRBV9 to TRBJ2-1; no reliable D call. Germline loops: CDR1 SGDLS, CDR2 YYNGEE. The V and J ends lost 4 bases and 0 bases respectively, with 17 bases between them. CDR3 size: 17 residues.

The V gene is TRBV10-3, the J gene TRBJ2-5; D possibly corresponds to TRBD1 (5 bases). The CDR3 runs to 14 residues. Trimming took off 8 bases at V and 5 bases at J, with 18 bases between the two ends. The germline V gene has CDR1 ENHRY and CDR2 SYGVKD. The CDR3 reads CAIGASGPRETQYF. CDR3 nucleotide sequence: TGTGCCATCGGGGCTTCCGGTCCGCGGGAGACCCAGTACTTC.

This clone turned up a few times. The chain recombines TRBV27 with TRBJ2-7; D unclear. The CDR3 covers 14 residues. Per the germline V gene, CDR1 is MNHEY and CDR2 is SMNVEV (reference sequence). Trimming removed 1 base from V and 5 bases from J, with 12 bases in between. The CDR3 sequence: CASSLYLLSDEQYF. In DNA, the CDR3 is TGTGCCAGCAGTTTATACTTATTAAGCGACGAGCAGTACTTC.